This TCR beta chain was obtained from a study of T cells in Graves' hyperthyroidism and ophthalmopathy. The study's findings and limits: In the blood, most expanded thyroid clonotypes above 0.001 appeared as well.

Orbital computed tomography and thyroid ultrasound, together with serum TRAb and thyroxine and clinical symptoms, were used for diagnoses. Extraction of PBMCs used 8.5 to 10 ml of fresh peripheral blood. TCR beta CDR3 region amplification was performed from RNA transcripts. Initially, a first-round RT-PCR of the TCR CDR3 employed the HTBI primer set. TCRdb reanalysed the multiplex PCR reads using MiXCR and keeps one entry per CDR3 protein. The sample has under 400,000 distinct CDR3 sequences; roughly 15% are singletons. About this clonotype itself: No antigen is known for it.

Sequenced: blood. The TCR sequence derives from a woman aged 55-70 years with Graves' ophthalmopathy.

The CDR3 DNA reads TGTGCCACCCAGAGAGTAAGGGAGACCCAGTACTTC. It is translated as CATQRVRETQYF. V usage is TRBV6-1 and J usage is TRBJ2-5; D is unresolved. Deletions cut 10 bases from V and 5 bases from J, with 14 bases between. Germline assignment: CDR1 MNHNS and CDR2 SASEGT. CDR3 length: 12 residues.